This T cell receptor beta chain appears in the sequencing data of a study of CD8 T cells in ankylosing spondylitis. Germline loops: CDR1 SGHTA, CDR2 FQGNSA. The CDR3 covers 13 residues. Trimming took 4 bases from V and 3 from J, leaving 8 bases between them. Quantitative 5'-RACE was performed with molecular barcodes, and it yielded the TCR beta libraries. TCRdb ran MiXCR on the 5' RACE reads and lists one entry per CDR3 protein. The sample includes hundreds of thousands of distinct CDR3 sequences, roughly an eighth of them seen just once. Points from the study as a whole: There were earlier reports of some motif variants in reactive arthritis synovial fluid and blood. Matched ankylosing spondylitis synovial fluid reportedly contained a significantly enriched population of disease-linked clones. A TCR beta motif of 7 or 8 highly homologous variants appeared characteristic of ankylosing spondylitis blood.

Comments on this clonotype: Its matching antigen is unknown.

The TCR comes from a male donor with ankylosing spondylitis. Sequencing was done on a sample of blood, either unsorted or a sorted T cell fraction (not recorded which). The rearrangement uses TRBV7-2 and TRBJ2-3; D is undetermined. CDR3 in amino acids: CASSSIATDTQYF. In DNA, the CDR3 is TGTGCCAGCAGCTCTATAGCAACAGATACGCAGTATTTT.